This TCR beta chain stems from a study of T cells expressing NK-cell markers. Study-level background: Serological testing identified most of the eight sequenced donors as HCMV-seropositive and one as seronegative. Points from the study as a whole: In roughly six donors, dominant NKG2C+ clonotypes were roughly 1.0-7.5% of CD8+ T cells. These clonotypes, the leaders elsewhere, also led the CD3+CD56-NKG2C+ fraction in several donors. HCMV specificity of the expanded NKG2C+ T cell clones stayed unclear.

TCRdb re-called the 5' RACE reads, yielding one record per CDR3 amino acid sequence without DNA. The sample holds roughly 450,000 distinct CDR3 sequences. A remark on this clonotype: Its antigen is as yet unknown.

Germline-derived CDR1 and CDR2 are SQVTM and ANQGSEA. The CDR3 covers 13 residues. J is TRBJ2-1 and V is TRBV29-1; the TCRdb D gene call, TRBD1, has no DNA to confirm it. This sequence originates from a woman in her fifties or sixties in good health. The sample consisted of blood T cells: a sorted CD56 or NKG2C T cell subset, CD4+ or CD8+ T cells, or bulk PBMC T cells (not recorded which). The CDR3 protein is CSARDRVGDEQFF.